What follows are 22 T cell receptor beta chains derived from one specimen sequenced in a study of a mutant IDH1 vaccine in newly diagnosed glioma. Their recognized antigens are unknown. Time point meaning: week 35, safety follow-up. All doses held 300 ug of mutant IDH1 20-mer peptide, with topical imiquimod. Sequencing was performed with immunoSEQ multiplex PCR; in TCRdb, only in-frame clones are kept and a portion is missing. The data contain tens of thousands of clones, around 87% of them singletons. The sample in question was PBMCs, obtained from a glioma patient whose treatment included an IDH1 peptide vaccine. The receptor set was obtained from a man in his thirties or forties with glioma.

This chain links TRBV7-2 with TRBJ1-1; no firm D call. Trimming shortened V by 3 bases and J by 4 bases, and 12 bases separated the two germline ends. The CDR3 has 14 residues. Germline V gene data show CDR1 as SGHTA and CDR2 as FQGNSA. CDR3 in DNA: TGTGCCAGCAGCTTCTCACCCATCGGCACTGAAGCTTTCTTT. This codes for CASSFSPIGTEAFF. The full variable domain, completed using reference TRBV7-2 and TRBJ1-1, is GAGVSQSPSNKVTEKGKDVELRCDPISGHTALYWYRQSLGQGLEFLIYFQGNSAPDKSGLPSDRFSAERTGGSVSTLTIQRTQQEDSAVYLCASSFSPIGTEAFFGQGTRLTVV.

The CDR3 loop is CASSYDQETQYF. CDR3 DNA sequence: TGTGCCAGCAGTTACGACCAAGAGACCCAGTACTTC. The chain combines TRBV6-5 with TRBJ2-5; D call uncertain. The germline CDR1 and CDR2 sequences are MNHEY and SVGAGI. V was clipped by 2 bases and J by 0 bases, with 1 base between them. The CDR3 is 12 residues long.

The CDR3 protein is CASSLTGTNTEAFF. The CDR3 bases are TGTGCCAGCAGCTTAACAGGAACGAACACTGAAGCTTTCTTT. This chain uses TRBV7-3 with TRBJ1-1, with D hard to call. The V gene's germline CDR1 is SGHTA and CDR2 FQGTGA. Trimming stripped 0 bases from V and 1 base from J, with 6 bases between. CDR3 size: 14 residues.

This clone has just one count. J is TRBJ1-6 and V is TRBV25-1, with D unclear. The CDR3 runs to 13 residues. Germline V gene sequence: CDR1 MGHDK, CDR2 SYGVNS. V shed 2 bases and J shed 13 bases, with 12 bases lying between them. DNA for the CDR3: TGTGCCAGCAGTGAAAGCCTGGCGGACCCCCTCCACTTT. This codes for CASSESLADPLHF.

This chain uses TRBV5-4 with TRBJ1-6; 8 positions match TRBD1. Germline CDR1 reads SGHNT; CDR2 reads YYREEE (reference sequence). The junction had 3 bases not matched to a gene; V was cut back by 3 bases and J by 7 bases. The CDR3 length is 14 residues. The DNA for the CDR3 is TGTGCCAGCAGCTCTGGGACAGGCAATTCACCCCTCCACTTT. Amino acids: CASSSGTGNSPLHF.

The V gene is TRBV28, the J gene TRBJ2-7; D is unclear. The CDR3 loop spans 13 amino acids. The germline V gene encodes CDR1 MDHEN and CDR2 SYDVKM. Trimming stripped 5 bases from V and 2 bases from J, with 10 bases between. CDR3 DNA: TGTGCCAGCAGTCGGTGGGGTACCTACGAGCAGTACTTC. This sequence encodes CASSRWGTYEQYF.

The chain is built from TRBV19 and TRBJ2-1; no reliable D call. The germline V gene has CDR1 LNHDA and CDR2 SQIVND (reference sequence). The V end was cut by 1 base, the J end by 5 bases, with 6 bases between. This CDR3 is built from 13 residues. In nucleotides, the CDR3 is TGTGCCAGTAGTATAGGGCCGAACAATGAGCAGTTCTTC. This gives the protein CASSIGPNNEQFF.

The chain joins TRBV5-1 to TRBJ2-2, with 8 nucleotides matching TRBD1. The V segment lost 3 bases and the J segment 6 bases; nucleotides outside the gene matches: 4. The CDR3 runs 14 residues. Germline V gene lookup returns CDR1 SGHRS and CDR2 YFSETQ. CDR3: CASSSTGVAGELFF. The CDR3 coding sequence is TGCGCCAGCAGCTCGACAGGGGTCGCCGGGGAGCTGTTTTTT.

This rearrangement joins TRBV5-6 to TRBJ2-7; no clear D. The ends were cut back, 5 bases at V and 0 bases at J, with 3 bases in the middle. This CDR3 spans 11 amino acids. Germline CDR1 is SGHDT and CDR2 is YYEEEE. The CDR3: CASSSSYEQYF. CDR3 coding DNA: TGTGCCAGCAGTAGCTCCTACGAGCAGTACTTC. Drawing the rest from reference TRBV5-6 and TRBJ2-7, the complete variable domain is DAGVTQSPTHLIKTRGQQVTLRCSPKSGHDTVSWYQQALGQGPQFIFQYYEEEERQRGNFPDRFSGHQFPNYSSELNVNALLLGDSALYLCASSSSYEQYFGPGTRLTVT.

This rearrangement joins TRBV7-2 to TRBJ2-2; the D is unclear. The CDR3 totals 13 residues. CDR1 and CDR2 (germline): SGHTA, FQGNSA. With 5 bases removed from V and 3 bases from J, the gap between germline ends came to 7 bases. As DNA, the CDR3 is TGTGCCAGCAGCCCCCAGGACACCGGGGAGCTGTTTTTT. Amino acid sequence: CASSPQDTGELFF.

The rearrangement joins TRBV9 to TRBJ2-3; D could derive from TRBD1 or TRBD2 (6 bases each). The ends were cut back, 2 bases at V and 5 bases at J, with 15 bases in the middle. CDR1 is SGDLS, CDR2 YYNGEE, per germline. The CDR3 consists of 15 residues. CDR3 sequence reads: CASSVTPGAGDTQYF. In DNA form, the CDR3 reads TGTGCCAGCAGCGTGACTCCGGGGGCTGGAGATACGCAGTATTTT. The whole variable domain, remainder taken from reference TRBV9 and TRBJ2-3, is DSGVTQTPKHLITATGQRVTLRCSPRSGDLSVYWYQQSLDQGLQFLIQYYNGEERAKGNILERFSAQQFPDLHSELNLSSLELGDSALYFCASSVTPGAGDTQYFGPGTRLTVL.

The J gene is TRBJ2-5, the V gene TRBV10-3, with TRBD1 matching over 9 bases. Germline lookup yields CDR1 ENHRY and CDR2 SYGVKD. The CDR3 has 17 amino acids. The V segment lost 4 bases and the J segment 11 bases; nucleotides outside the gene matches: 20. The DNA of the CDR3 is TGTGCCATCAGTGGTTCCGGGACAGGGCTAAACCCCACTGTGCAGTACTTC. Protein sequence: CAISGSGTGLNPTVQYF.

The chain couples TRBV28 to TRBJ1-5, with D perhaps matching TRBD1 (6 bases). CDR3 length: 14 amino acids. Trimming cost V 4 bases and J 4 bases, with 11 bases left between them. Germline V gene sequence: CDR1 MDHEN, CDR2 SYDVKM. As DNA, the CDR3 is TGTGCCAGCAGTTCCAGGGGTCTAAATCAGCCCCAGCATTTT. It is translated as CASSSRGLNQPQHF. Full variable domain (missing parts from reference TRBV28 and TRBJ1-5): DVKVTQSSRYLVKRTGEKVFLECVQDMDHENMFWYRQDPGLGLRLIYFSYDVKMKEKGDIPEGYSVSREKKERFSLILESASTNQTSMYLCASSSRGLNQPQHFGDGTRLSIL.

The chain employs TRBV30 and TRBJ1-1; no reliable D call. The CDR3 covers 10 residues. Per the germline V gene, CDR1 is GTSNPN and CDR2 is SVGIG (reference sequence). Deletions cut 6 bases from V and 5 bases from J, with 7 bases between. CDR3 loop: CACIATEAFF. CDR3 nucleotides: TGTGCCTGCATTGCGACTGAAGCTTTCTTT.

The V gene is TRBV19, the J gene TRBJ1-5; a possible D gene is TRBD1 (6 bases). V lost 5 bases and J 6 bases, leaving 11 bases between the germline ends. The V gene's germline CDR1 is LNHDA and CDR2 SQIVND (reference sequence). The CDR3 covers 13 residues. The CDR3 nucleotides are TGTGCCAGTAGTGGGGGGGGCTTTCAGCCCCAGCATTTT. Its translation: CASSGGGFQPQHF.

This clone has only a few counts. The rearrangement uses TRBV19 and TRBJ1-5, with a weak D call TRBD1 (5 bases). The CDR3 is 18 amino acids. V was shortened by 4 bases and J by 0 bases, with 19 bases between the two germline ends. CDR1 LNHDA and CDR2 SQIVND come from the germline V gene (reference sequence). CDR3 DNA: TGTGCCAGTAGTACCCACCCCCGGGACTCTTATAGCAATCAGCCCCAGCATTTT. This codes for CASSTHPRDSYSNQPQHF.

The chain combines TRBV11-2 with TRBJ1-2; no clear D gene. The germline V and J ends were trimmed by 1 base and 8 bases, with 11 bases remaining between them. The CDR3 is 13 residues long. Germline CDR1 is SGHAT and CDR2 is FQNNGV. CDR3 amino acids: CASSLAGLKGYTF. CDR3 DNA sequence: TGTGCCAGCAGCTTAGCTGGTTTGAAGGGCTACACCTTC.

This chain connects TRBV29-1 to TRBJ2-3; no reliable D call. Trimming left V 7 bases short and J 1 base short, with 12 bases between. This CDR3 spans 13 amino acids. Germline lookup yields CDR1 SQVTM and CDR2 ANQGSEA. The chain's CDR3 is CSAMKTGTDTQYF. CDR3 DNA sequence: TGCAGCGCAATGAAGACTGGCACAGATACGCAGTATTTT.

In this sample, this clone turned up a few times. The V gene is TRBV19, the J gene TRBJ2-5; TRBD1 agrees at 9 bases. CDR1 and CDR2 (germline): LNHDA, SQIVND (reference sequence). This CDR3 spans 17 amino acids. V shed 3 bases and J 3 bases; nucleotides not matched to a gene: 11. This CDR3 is CASSMARTGDLEETQYF. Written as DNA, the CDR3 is TGTGCCAGTAGTATGGCCCGGACAGGGGACCTGGAAGAGACCCAGTACTTC.

CDR3 residues: CASSFLYGYTF. The CDR3 nucleotides are TGTGCCAGCAGCTTTCTCTATGGCTACACCTTC. V is TRBV5-6 and J is TRBJ1-2, with D unclear. Germline lookup yields CDR1 SGHDT and CDR2 YYEEEE. The CDR3 extends over 11 amino acids. V was cut by 2 bases and J by 4 bases, with 3 bases left in between.

CDR3 sequence: CAWSFLGAASGANVLTF. In DNA, the CDR3 is TGTGCCTGGAGTTTTTTAGGGGCTGCCTCTGGGGCCAACGTCCTGACTTTC. This chain connects TRBV30 to TRBJ2-6; the D gene is possibly TRBD1 (5 bases). Germline CDR1 reads GTSNPN; CDR2 reads SVGIG (reference sequence). The CDR3 is made up of 17 amino acids. The V end lost 2 bases, the J end lost 0 bases, and 14 bases lay between the germline ends.

The CDR3 DNA sequence: TGTGCCAGCAGTTACGGGACAGGGCGCGAGCAGTACTTC. Amino acids: CASSYGTGREQYF. V usage is TRBV6-5 and J usage is TRBJ2-7; TRBD1 matches at 9 bases. The V gene's germline CDR1 is MNHEY and CDR2 SVGAGI. This CDR3 has 13 amino acids. Trimming removed 2 bases from V and 6 bases from J; junction bases left unmatched: 2.